This TCR beta chain comes out of a study of cytomegalovirus exposure and HLA in healthy donors. Overall study results and limits: When a later analysis was performed, an Asian-associated ancestry cluster reportedly had fewer N-insertions than the approximately 690-donor mean. The study had only CMV serostatus as immune exposure information.

With 60 Vbeta and 13 Jbeta primers, the PCR was carried out. Sequencing used immunoSEQ multiplex PCR; TCRdb keeps in-frame clones, though not all of them. The table has over 100,000 clones, around nine tenths seen once. Trimming took 2 bases from V and 7 from J, leaving 17 bases between them. The CDR3 length is 14 residues. Germline CDR1 GTSNPN, CDR2 SVGIG (reference sequence). Comment on this clone: As yet, its antigen is unknown.

The TCR sequence derives from a woman aged 25 to 39 in good health and CMV-seronegative. The sequenced sample consisted of PBMCs. The chain recombines TRBV30 with TRBJ1-2, with D tentatively TRBD1 (6 bases). Here the CDR3 reads CAWSQTLQGFGYTF. The CDR3 DNA reads TGTGCCTGGAGTCAAACCTTACAGGGTTTTGGCTACACCTTC.